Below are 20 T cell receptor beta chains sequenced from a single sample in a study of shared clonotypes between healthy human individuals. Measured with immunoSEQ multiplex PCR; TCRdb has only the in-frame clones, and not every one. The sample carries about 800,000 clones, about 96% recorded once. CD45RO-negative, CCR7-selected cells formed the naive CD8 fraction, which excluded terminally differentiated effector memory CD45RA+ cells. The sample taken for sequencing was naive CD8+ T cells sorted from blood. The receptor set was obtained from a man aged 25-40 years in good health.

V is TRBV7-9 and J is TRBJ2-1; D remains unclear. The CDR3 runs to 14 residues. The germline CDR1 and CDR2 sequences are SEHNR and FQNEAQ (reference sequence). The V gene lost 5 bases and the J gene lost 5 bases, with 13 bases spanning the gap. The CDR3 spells CASSPPGRNNEQFF. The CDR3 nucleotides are TGTGCCAGCAGCCCCCCAGGCAGGAACAATGAGCAGTTCTTC.

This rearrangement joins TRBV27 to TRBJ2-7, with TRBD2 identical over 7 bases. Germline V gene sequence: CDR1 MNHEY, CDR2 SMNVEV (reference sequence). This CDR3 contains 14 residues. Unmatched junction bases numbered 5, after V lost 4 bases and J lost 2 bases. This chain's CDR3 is CASSWGGPAYEQYF. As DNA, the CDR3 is TGTGCCAGCAGTTGGGGAGGGCCGGCCTACGAGCAGTACTTC.

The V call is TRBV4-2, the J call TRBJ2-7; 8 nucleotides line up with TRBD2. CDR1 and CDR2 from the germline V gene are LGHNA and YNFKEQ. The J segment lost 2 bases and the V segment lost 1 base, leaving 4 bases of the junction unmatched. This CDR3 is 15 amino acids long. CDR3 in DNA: TGTGCCAGCAGCCAAGTGACGGGAGGGGCCTACGAGCAGTACTTC. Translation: CASSQVTGGAYEQYF.

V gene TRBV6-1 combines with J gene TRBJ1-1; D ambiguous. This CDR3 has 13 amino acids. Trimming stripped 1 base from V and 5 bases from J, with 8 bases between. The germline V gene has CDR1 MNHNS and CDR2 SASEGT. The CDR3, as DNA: TGTGCCAGCAGTGAAGGGGATTGGACTGAAGCTTTCTTT. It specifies CASSEGDWTEAFF.

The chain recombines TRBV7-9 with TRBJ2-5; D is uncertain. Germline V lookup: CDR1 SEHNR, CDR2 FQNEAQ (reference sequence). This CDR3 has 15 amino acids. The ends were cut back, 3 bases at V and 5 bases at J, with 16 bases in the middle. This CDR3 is CASSFRAAPGETQYF. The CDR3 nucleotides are TGTGCCAGCAGCTTCCGGGCCGCCCCCGGGGAGACCCAGTACTTC. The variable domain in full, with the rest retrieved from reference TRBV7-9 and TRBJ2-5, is DTGVSQNPRHKITKRGQNVTFRCDPISEHNRLYWYRQTLGQGPEFLTYFQNEAQLEKSRLLSDRFSAERPKGSFSTLEIQRTEQGDSAMYLCASSFRAAPGETQYFGPGTRLLVL.

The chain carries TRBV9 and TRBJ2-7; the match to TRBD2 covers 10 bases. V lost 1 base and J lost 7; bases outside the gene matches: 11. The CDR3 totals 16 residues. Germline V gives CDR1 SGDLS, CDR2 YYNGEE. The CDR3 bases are TGTGCCAGCAGCGTAAGCAGCGGGAGGGCCCAAGAGGAGCAGTACTTC. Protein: CASSVSSGRAQEEQYF.

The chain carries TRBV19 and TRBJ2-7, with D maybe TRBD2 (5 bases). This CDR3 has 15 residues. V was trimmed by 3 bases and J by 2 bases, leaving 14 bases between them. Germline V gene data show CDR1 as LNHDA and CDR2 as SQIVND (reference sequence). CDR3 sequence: CASSMVKGSPYEQYF. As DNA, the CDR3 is TGTGCCAGTAGTATGGTAAAAGGGAGTCCCTACGAGCAGTACTTC.

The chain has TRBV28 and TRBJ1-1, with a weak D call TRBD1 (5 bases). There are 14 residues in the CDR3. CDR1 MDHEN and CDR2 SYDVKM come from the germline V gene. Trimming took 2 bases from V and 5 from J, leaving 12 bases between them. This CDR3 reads CASSLAQRGTEAFF. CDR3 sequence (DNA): TGTGCCAGCAGTTTAGCTCAAAGGGGAACTGAAGCTTTCTTT.

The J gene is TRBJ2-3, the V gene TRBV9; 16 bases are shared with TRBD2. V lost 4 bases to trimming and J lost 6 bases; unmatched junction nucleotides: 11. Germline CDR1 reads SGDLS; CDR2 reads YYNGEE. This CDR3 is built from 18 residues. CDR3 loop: CASSSGGLAGGRRDTQYF. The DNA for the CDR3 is TGTGCCAGCAGCTCCGGGGGACTAGCGGGAGGGAGAAGGGATACGCAGTATTTT.

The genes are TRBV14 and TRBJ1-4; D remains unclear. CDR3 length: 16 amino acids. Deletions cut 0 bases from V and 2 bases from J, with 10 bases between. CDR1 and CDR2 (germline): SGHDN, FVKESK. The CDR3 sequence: CASSQDLGGTNEKLFF. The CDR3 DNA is TGTGCCAGCAGCCAAGATCTGGGAGGGACTAATGAAAAACTGTTTTTT. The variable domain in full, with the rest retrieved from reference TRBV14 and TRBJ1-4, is EAGVTQFPSHSVIEKGQTVTLRCDPISGHDNLYWYRRVMGKEIKFLLHFVKESKQDESGMPNNRFLAERTGGTYSTLKVQPAELEDSGVYFCASSQDLGGTNEKLFFGSGTQLSVL.

CDR3 nucleotides: TGCAGCGTTGAAGTGGGGGAGCAGTACTTC. Its protein product is CSVEVGEQYF. The genes are TRBV29-1 and TRBJ2-7; D gene ambiguous. Trimming removed 1 base from V and 7 bases from J, with 5 bases in between. The CDR3 has 10 residues. The germline V gene encodes CDR1 SQVTM and CDR2 ANQGSEA.

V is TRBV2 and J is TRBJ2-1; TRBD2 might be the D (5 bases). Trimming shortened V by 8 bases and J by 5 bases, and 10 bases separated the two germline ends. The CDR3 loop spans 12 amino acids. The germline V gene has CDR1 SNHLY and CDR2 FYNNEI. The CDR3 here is CASGRVHNEQFF. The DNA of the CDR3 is TGTGCCAGCGGGCGGGTTCACAATGAGCAGTTCTTC. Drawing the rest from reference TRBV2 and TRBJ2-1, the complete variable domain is EPEVTQTPSHQVTQMGQEVILRCVPISNHLYFYWYRQILGQKVEFLVSFYNNEISEKSEIFDDQFSVERPDGSNFTLKIRSTKLEDSAMYFCASGRVHNEQFFGPGTRLTVL.

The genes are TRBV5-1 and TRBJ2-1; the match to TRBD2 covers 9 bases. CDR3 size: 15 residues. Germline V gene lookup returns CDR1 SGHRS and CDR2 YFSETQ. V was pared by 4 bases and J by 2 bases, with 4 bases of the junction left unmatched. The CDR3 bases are TGCGCCAGCAGCCCACGCGGGGGGGCCTACAATGAGCAGTTCTTC. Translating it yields CASSPRGGAYNEQFF. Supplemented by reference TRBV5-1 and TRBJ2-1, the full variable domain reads KAGVTQTPRYLIKTRGQQVTLSCSPISGHRSVSWYQQTPGQGLQFLFEYFSETQRNKGNFPGRFSGRQFSNSRSEMNVSTLELGDSALYLCASSPRGGAYNEQFFGPGTRLTVL.

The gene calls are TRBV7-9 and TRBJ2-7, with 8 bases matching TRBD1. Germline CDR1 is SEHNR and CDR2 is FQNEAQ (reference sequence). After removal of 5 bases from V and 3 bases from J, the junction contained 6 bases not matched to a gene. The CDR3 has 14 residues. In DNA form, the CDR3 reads TGTGCCAGCAGCCACCGGACAGGGAACTACGAGCAGTACTTC. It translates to CASSHRTGNYEQYF.

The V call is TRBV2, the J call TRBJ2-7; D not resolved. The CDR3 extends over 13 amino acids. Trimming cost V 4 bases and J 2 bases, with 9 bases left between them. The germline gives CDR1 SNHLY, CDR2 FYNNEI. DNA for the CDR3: TGTGCCAGCAGTGGTACTAATCCCTACGAGCAGTACTTC. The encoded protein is CASSGTNPYEQYF. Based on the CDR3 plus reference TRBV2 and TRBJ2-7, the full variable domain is EPEVTQTPSHQVTQMGQEVILRCVPISNHLYFYWYRQILGQKVEFLVSFYNNEISEKSEIFDDQFSVERPDGSNFTLKIRSTKLEDSAMYFCASSGTNPYEQYFGPGTRLTVT.

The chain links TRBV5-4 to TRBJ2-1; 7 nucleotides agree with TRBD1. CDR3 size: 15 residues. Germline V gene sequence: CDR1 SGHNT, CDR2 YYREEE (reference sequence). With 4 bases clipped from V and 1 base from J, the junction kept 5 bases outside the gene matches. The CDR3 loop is CASSRQGESYNEQFF. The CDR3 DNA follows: TGTGCCAGCAGCCGACAGGGTGAGTCCTACAATGAGCAGTTCTTC.

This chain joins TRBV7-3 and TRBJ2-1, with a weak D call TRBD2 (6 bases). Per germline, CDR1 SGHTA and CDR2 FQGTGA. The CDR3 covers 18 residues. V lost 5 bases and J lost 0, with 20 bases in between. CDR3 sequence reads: CASSTPSSGTSSYNEQFF. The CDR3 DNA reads TGTGCCAGCAGCACACCCAGTAGCGGAACAAGCTCCTACAATGAGCAGTTCTTC.

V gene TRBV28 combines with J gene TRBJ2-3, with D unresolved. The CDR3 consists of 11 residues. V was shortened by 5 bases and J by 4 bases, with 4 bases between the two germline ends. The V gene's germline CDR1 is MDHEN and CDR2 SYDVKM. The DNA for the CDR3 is TGTGCCAGCAGTCGGCCAGATACGCAGTATTTT. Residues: CASSRPDTQYF. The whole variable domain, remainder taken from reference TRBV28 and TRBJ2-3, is DVKVTQSSRYLVKRTGEKVFLECVQDMDHENMFWYRQDPGLGLRLIYFSYDVKMKEKGDIPEGYSVSREKKERFSLILESASTNQTSMYLCASSRPDTQYFGPGTRLTVL.

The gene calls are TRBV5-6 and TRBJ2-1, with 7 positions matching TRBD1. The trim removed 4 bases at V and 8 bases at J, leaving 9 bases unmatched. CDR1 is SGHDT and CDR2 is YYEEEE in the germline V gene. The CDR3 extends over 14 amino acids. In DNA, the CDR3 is TGTGCCAGCAGCCTCGCGGACAGGCGCTATGAGCAGTTCTTC. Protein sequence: CASSLADRRYEQFF.

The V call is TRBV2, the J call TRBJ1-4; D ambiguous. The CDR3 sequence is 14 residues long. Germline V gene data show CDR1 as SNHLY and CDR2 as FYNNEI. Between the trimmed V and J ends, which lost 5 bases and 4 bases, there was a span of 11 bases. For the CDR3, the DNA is TGTGCCAGCAGTAATAGACTGGGTAATGAAAAACTGTTTTTT. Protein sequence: CASSNRLGNEKLFF.